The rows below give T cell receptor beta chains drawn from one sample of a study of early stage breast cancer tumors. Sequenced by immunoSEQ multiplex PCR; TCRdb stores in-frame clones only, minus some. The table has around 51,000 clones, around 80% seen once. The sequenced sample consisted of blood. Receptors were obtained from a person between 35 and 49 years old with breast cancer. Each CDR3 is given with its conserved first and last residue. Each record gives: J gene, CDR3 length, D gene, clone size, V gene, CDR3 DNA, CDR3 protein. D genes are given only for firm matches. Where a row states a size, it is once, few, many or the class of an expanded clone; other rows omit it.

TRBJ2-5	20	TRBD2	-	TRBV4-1	TGCGCCAGCAGCCAAGCAACGGGACTAGCGGGAGGGGTTAAGTCGGACACCCAGTACTTC	CASSQATGLAGGVKSDTQYF
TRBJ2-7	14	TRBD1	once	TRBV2	TGTGCCAGCAGTGAGGGACAGGGGGGCCCCACGCTGTACTTC	CASSEGQGGPTLYF
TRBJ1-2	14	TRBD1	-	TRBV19	TGTGCCAGTAGTACGAACAGGGGAGTGGATGGCTACACCTTC	CASSTNRGVDGYTF
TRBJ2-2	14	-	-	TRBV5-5	TGTGCCAGCAGTCGGGTCCCCTTCTCCGGGGAGCTGTTTTTT	CASSRVPFSGELFF
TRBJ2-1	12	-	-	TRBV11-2	TGTGCCAGCAGCTTATTAGGCGATGAGCAGTTCTTC	CASSLLGDEQFF
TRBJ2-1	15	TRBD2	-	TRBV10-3	TGTGCCATCAGTGAGGGCGTCGGACTAGCGGGTGAGCAGTTCTTC	CAISEGVGLAGEQFF
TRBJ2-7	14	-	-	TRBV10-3	TGTGCCATCAGTGAAGAAGGGGTCACCCCCGAGCAGTACTTC	CAISEEGVTPEQYF
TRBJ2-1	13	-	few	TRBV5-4	TGTGCCAGCAGCTTACAGCAGTACAATGAGCAGTTCTTC	CASSLQQYNEQFF
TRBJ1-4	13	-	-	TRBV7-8	TGTGCCAGCACCCTAGGCCCACGTGAAAAACTGTTTTTT	CASTLGPREKLFF
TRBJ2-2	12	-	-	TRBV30	TGTGCCTCGGGACTTTACACCGGGGAGCTGTTTTTT	CASGLYTGELFF
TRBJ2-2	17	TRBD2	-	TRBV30	TGTGCCTGGAGTGGGGTAGCGGGAGGGCCCGTCACCGGGGAGCTGTTTTTT	CAWSGVAGGPVTGELFF
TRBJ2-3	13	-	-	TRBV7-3	TGTGCCAGCAGCTGGGGTACGGTAGATACGCAGTATTTT	CASSWGTVDTQYF
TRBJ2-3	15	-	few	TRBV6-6	TGTGCCAGCAGTGACAGAAACGGAGAGGCAGATACGCAGTATTTT	CASSDRNGEADTQYF
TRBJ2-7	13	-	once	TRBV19	TGTGCCAGTAGTACCCCCCCGAGCTACGAGCAGTACTTC	CASSTPPSYEQYF
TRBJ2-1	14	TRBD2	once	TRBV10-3	TGTGCCATCAATGAGCGGGAGGGCCAAAATGAGCAGTTCTTC	CAINEREGQNEQFF
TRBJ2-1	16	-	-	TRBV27	TGTGCCAGCAGTCCCCCTGGGGGAGCAGATTGGAATGAGCAGTTCTTC	CASSPPGGADWNEQFF
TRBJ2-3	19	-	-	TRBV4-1	TGCGCCAGCAGCCAGGATGGAGGAACCGGGACGGTACGTTCAGATACGCAGTATTTT	CASSQDGGTGTVRSDTQYF
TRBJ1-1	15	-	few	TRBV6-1	TGTGCCAGCAGTGGACTTAATGCCGGGAACACTGAAGCTTTCTTT	CASSGLNAGNTEAFF
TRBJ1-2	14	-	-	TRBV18	TGTGCCAGCTCACCACCGATGAGGGTTGAAGGCTACACCTTC	CASSPPMRVEGYTF
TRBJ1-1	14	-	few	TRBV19	TGTGCCAGTAGCCTGGTGGGCGCGGCCACTGAAGCTTTCTTT	CASSLVGAATEAFF
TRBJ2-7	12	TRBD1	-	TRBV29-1	TGCAGCGTGGGGGACAGGGGGCGCGAGCAGTACTTC	CSVGDRGREQYF
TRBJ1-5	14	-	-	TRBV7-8	TGTGCCAGCAGCTTAGAAGGGGCCTCAGCGCCCCAGCATTTT	CASSLEGASAPQHF
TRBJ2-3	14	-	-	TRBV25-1	TGTGCCAGCAGTGGGGTGATAAAAACAGATACGCAGTATTTT	CASSGVIKTDTQYF
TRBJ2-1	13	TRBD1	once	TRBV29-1	TGCAGCGGAGACAGGGGGCCGATCAATGAGCAGTTCTTC	CSGDRGPINEQFF
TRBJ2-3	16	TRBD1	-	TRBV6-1	TGTGCCAGCAGTGAAGCCCCGGGACAGGGCACAGATACGCAGTATTTT	CASSEAPGQGTDTQYF
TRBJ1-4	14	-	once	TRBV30	TGTGCCTGGAGTGTTGGGTTCGGTAATGAAAAACTGTTTTTT	CAWSVGFGNEKLFF
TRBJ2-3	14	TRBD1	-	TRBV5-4	TGTGCCAGCAGCCTACAGGGGGCAGGGGATACGCAGTATTTT	CASSLQGAGDTQYF
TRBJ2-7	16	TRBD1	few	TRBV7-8	TGTGCCAGCAGCTTAGATGGTAGGGGGCTTTCCCTCGAGCAGTACTTC	CASSLDGRGLSLEQYF
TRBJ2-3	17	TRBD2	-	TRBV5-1	TGCGCCAGCAGCCCTCGTCCTAGCGGGGGAGGGACAGATACGCAGTATTTT	CASSPRPSGGGTDTQYF
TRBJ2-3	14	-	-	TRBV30	TGTGCCTCAAAACCGGGACATGGGACAGATACGCAGTATTTT	CASKPGHGTDTQYF
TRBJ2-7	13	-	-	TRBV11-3	TGTGCCAGCAGCTCGACTGAGAGCGACGAGCAGTACTTC	CASSSTESDEQYF
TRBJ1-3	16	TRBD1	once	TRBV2	TGTGCCAGCAGTAAAACAGGGGGAGACTCTGGAAACACCATATATTTT	CASSKTGGDSGNTIYF
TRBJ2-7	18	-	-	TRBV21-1	TGTGCCAGCAGCCGGCACGGAGGCTTAGCGGGAGGGCCTGACGAGCAGTACTTC	CASSRHGGLAGGPDEQYF
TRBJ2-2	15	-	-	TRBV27	TGTGCCAGCAGTACGACAGGTCCTAACACCGGGGAGCTGTTTTTT	CASSTTGPNTGELFF
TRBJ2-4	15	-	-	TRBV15	TGTGCCACCAGCAGAGGGGAGGAAGCCAAAAACATTCAGTACTTC	CATSRGEEAKNIQYF
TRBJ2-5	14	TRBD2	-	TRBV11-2	TGTGCCAGCAGCACGACTAGCCTCGCCCAGACCCAGTACTTC	CASSTTSLAQTQYF
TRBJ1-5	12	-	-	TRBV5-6	TGTGCCAGCAGCTTGGGGACTTGGCCCCAGCATTTT	CASSLGTWPQHF
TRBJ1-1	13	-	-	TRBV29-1	TGCAGCGTTGTGGTGAGGGCGGACACTGAAGCTTTCTTT	CSVVVRADTEAFF